A selection of T cell receptor beta chains follows, all from one sample in a study of beta chain features in type 1 diabetes. Assay used: immunoSEQ multiplex PCR; TCRdb lists only in-frame clones, some missing. The repertoire has roughly 140,000 clones, 11% of them found once; the top ten carry roughly 2%. The sample was central memory CD4+ T cells from blood. The receptors were gathered from a man between 18 and 35 years old in good health. The CDR3 runs from the conserved cysteine through the conserved F or W. The D gene is left open where the match is weak. Clone size appears in some rows only: once, few, many, or a class for an expanded clone.

j_call: TRBJ2-6
d_call: .
clone_size: .
v_call: TRBV9
cdr3_aa: CATNRDANVLTF
cdr3_nt: TGTGCCACAAACAGGGACGCCAACGTCCTGACTTTC

j_call: TRBJ2-1
d_call: .
clone_size: few
v_call: TRBV5-1
cdr3_aa: CASSLEYGGQFF
cdr3_nt: TGCGCCAGCAGCTTGGAATACGGGGGCCAGTTCTTC

j_call: TRBJ2-1
d_call: .
clone_size: .
v_call: TRBV29-1
cdr3_aa: CSVEGGHPYSNEQFF
cdr3_nt: TGCAGCGTTGAAGGGGGACACCCGTATTCCAATGAGCAGTTCTTC

j_call: TRBJ2-7
d_call: .
clone_size: .
v_call: TRBV7-3
cdr3_aa: CASSSDRNYEQYF
cdr3_nt: TGTGCCAGCAGCTCCGACAGGAACTACGAGCAGTACTTC

j_call: TRBJ2-3
d_call: TRBD2
clone_size: .
v_call: TRBV5-4
cdr3_aa: CASSLAGSTDTQYF
cdr3_nt: TGTGCCAGCAGCTTAGCGGGGAGCACAGATACGCAGTATTTT

j_call: TRBJ2-3
d_call: TRBD1
clone_size: .
v_call: TRBV29-1
cdr3_aa: CSVSAGGSTDTQYF
cdr3_nt: TGCAGCGTCTCCGCAGGGGGCAGCACAGATACGCAGTATTTT

j_call: TRBJ2-4
d_call: TRBD2
clone_size: .
v_call: TRBV28
cdr3_aa: CASTRGLAGGPSIQYF
cdr3_nt: TGTGCCAGCACCCGGGGACTAGCGGGAGGGCCTAGCATTCAGTACTTC

j_call: TRBJ2-1
d_call: .
clone_size: .
v_call: TRBV19
cdr3_aa: CASSYGRGGAEFF
cdr3_nt: TGTGCCAGTAGTTACGGACGTGGGGGGGCGGAGTTCTTC

j_call: TRBJ2-5
d_call: .
clone_size: .
v_call: TRBV5-6
cdr3_aa: CASSPGARETQYF
cdr3_nt: TGTGCCAGCAGCCCGGGCGCGAGAGAGACCCAGTACTTC

j_call: TRBJ2-1
d_call: TRBD2
clone_size: .
v_call: TRBV9
cdr3_aa: CASSLGLAAGYNEQFF
cdr3_nt: TGTGCCAGCAGCCTCGGGCTAGCGGCAGGGTACAATGAGCAGTTCTTC

j_call: TRBJ2-6
d_call: TRBD1
clone_size: few
v_call: TRBV2
cdr3_aa: CASSPDRGLAGANVLTF
cdr3_nt: TGTGCCAGCAGTCCGGACAGGGGGCTCGCTGGGGCCAACGTCCTGACTTTC

j_call: TRBJ2-1
d_call: .
clone_size: many
v_call: TRBV9
cdr3_aa: CASSILPAVQHNEQFF
cdr3_nt: TGTGCCAGCAGCATCCTGCCAGCGGTTCAACACAATGAGCAGTTCTTC

j_call: TRBJ1-1
d_call: TRBD1
clone_size: .
v_call: TRBV18
cdr3_aa: CASSPDRVGTEAFF
cdr3_nt: TGTGCCAGCTCACCAGACAGGGTAGGGACTGAAGCTTTCTTT

j_call: TRBJ2-1
d_call: TRBD2
clone_size: few
v_call: TRBV25-1
cdr3_aa: CASNGLALRDEQFF
cdr3_nt: TGTGCCAGCAACGGACTAGCGTTGAGGGATGAGCAGTTCTTC

j_call: TRBJ2-1
d_call: .
clone_size: .
v_call: TRBV11-3
cdr3_aa: CASSFSFKGNEQFF
cdr3_nt: TGTGCCAGCAGCTTTTCCTTTAAGGGGAATGAGCAGTTCTTC

j_call: TRBJ2-3
d_call: TRBD2
clone_size: .
v_call: TRBV7-9
cdr3_aa: CASSLRAGEPGDTQYF
cdr3_nt: TGTGCCAGCAGCTTAAGGGCGGGGGAACCCGGAGATACGCAGTATTTT

j_call: TRBJ2-3
d_call: TRBD1
clone_size: .
v_call: TRBV4-1
cdr3_aa: CASSLVDRQTDTQYF
cdr3_nt: TGCGCCAGCAGCCTCGTGGACAGGCAGACAGATACGCAGTATTTT

j_call: TRBJ2-5
d_call: .
clone_size: .
v_call: TRBV7-9
cdr3_aa: CASSLSRPQGGQYF
cdr3_nt: TGTGCCAGCAGCTTATCTCGGCCTCAGGGTGGCCAGTACTTC

j_call: TRBJ1-2
d_call: .
clone_size: .
v_call: TRBV25-1
cdr3_aa: CASSDPGSLARGYTF
cdr3_nt: TGTGCCAGCAGTGATCCGGGATCACTTGCGAGGGGCTACACCTTC

j_call: TRBJ2-2
d_call: TRBD1
clone_size: .
v_call: TRBV4-1
cdr3_aa: CASSQTGTANTGELFF
cdr3_nt: TGCGCCAGCAGCCAAACCGGGACAGCTAACACCGGGGAGCTGTTTTTT

j_call: TRBJ1-2
d_call: .
clone_size: .
v_call: TRBV30
cdr3_aa: CAWTYIQGVGYTF
cdr3_nt: TGTGCCTGGACCTACATACAGGGTGTTGGCTACACCTTC

j_call: TRBJ2-6
d_call: .
clone_size: .
v_call: TRBV21-1
cdr3_aa: CASSKFPRGTGANVLTF
cdr3_nt: TGTGCCAGCAGCAAATTTCCCCGAGGGACTGGGGCCAACGTCCTGACTTTC

j_call: TRBJ2-5
d_call: TRBD2
clone_size: .
v_call: TRBV30
cdr3_aa: CAWKGLAGSETQYF
cdr3_nt: TGTGCCTGGAAGGGACTAGCGGGGAGTGAGACCCAGTACTTC

j_call: TRBJ2-5
d_call: .
clone_size: few
v_call: TRBV7-3
cdr3_aa: CASRGAGETQYF
cdr3_nt: TGTGCCAGCAGAGGCGCGGGAGAGACCCAGTACTTC

j_call: TRBJ1-5
d_call: .
clone_size: few
v_call: TRBV7-2
cdr3_aa: CASSLVEYSNQPQHF
cdr3_nt: TGTGCCAGCAGCTTAGTGGAGTATAGCAATCAGCCCCAGCATTTT

j_call: TRBJ1-1
d_call: .
clone_size: .
v_call: TRBV4-2
cdr3_aa: CASSQDRSGLAEAFF
cdr3_nt: TGTGCCAGCAGCCAAGATCGATCAGGGCTCGCTGAAGCTTTCTTT

j_call: TRBJ2-3
d_call: .
clone_size: few
v_call: TRBV29-1
cdr3_aa: CSTSDVDTQYF
cdr3_nt: TGCAGCACTTCGGATGTGGATACGCAGTATTTT

j_call: TRBJ2-1
d_call: .
clone_size: few
v_call: TRBV2
cdr3_aa: CASSEASLVQFF
cdr3_nt: TGTGCCAGCAGTGAAGCGTCGTTAGTACAGTTCTTC

j_call: TRBJ2-5
d_call: TRBD2
clone_size: many
v_call: TRBV18
cdr3_aa: CASSPPTSGETQYF
cdr3_nt: TGTGCCAGCTCACCACCGACTAGCGGAGAGACCCAGTACTTC

j_call: TRBJ1-5
d_call: TRBD1
clone_size: few
v_call: TRBV30
cdr3_aa: CAWSRGQAPNQPQHF
cdr3_nt: TGTGCCTGGAGTAGGGGACAGGCACCCAATCAGCCCCAGCATTTT

j_call: TRBJ2-6
d_call: .
clone_size: many
v_call: TRBV30
cdr3_aa: CACKGPSGANVLTF
cdr3_nt: TGTGCCTGCAAAGGCCCCTCTGGGGCCAACGTCCTGACTTTC

j_call: TRBJ2-7
d_call: TRBD2
clone_size: .
v_call: TRBV30
cdr3_aa: CAWSITSGTAEQYF
cdr3_nt: TGTGCCTGGAGTATTACTAGCGGTACCGCCGAGCAGTACTTC

j_call: TRBJ2-1
d_call: TRBD1
clone_size: .
v_call: TRBV28
cdr3_aa: CAVQDRGYNEQFF
cdr3_nt: TGTGCCGTCCAGGACAGGGGATACAATGAGCAGTTCTTC

j_call: TRBJ2-1
d_call: TRBD2
clone_size: .
v_call: TRBV28
cdr3_aa: CASNGGRARNEQFF
cdr3_nt: TGTGCCAGCAATGGCGGGAGGGCCCGGAATGAGCAGTTCTTC

j_call: TRBJ1-1
d_call: .
clone_size: .
v_call: TRBV29-1
cdr3_aa: CSVSRGGTPEAFF
cdr3_nt: TGCAGCGTTTCGAGGGGGGGGACGCCTGAAGCTTTCTTT

j_call: TRBJ2-1
d_call: .
clone_size: few
v_call: TRBV30
cdr3_aa: CAWSVTNEQFF
cdr3_nt: TGTGCCTGGAGTGTAACCAATGAGCAGTTCTTC

j_call: TRBJ2-5
d_call: .
clone_size: few
v_call: TRBV7-8
cdr3_aa: CASSLVGTAQETQYF
cdr3_nt: TGTGCCAGCAGCTTAGTAGGGACGGCTCAAGAGACCCAGTACTTC

j_call: TRBJ2-5
d_call: .
clone_size: .
v_call: TRBV19
cdr3_aa: CASRNYPNQETQYF
cdr3_nt: TGTGCCAGTAGAAATTACCCAAACCAAGAGACCCAGTACTTC

j_call: TRBJ2-2
d_call: .
clone_size: many
v_call: TRBV7-3
cdr3_aa: CASRRDSGSGELFF
cdr3_nt: TGTGCCAGCAGGCGGGACAGTGGGTCCGGGGAGCTGTTTTTT

j_call: TRBJ2-3
d_call: .
clone_size: .
v_call: TRBV4-3
cdr3_aa: CASSQETFPSGDTQYF
cdr3_nt: TGCGCCAGCAGCCAAGAGACTTTTCCCTCGGGAGATACGCAGTATTTT

j_call: TRBJ1-1
d_call: .
clone_size: few
v_call: TRBV10-3
cdr3_aa: CAIIATGNTEAFF
cdr3_nt: TGTGCCATCATCGCGACAGGGAACACTGAAGCTTTCTTT

j_call: TRBJ2-1
d_call: TRBD1
clone_size: .
v_call: TRBV4-2
cdr3_aa: CASSPIRDRGDEQFF
cdr3_nt: TGTGCCAGCAGCCCCATCCGGGACAGGGGCGATGAGCAGTTCTTC

j_call: TRBJ2-5
d_call: TRBD1
clone_size: few
v_call: TRBV5-4
cdr3_aa: CASSLKGQGAQETQYF
cdr3_nt: TGTGCCAGCAGCTTGAAAGGACAGGGGGCGCAAGAGACCCAGTACTTC

j_call: TRBJ1-3
d_call: TRBD1
clone_size: .
v_call: TRBV29-1
cdr3_aa: CSVIQGARNTIYF
cdr3_nt: TGCAGCGTGATACAGGGGGCGAGAAACACCATATATTTT

j_call: TRBJ2-4
d_call: TRBD2
clone_size: .
v_call: TRBV4-1
cdr3_aa: CASSQDQRTSGIGENIQYF
cdr3_nt: TGCGCCAGCAGCCAAGATCAACGGACTAGCGGGATTGGGGAAAACATTCAGTACTTC

j_call: TRBJ2-7
d_call: TRBD1
clone_size: few
v_call: TRBV27
cdr3_aa: CASSFWGQTTYEQYF
cdr3_nt: TGTGCCAGCAGTTTTTGGGGACAGACAACCTACGAGCAGTACTTC

j_call: TRBJ2-3
d_call: .
clone_size: few
v_call: TRBV15
cdr3_aa: CATSRLSVSTDTQYF
cdr3_nt: TGTGCCACCAGCAGACTGTCAGTAAGCACAGATACGCAGTATTTT

j_call: TRBJ2-3
d_call: TRBD1
clone_size: few
v_call: TRBV2
cdr3_aa: CASKLGTGSDTQYF
cdr3_nt: TGTGCCAGCAAGTTGGGGACAGGGAGCGATACGCAGTATTTT